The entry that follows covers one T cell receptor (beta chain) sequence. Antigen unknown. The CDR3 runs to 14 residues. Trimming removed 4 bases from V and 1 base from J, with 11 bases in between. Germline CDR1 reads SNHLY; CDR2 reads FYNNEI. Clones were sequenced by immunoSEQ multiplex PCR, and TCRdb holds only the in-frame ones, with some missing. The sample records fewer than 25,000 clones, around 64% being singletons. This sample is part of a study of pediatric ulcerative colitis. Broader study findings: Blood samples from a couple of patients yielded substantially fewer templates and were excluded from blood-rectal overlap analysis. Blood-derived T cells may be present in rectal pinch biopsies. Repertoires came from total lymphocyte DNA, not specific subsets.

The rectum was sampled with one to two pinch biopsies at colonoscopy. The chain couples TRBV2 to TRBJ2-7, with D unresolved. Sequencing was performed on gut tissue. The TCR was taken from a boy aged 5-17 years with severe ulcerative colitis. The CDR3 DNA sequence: TGTGCCAGCAGTGCGACTGACTCATCCTACGAGCAGTACTTC. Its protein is CASSATDSSYEQYF.